This T cell receptor beta chain was sequenced during a study of shared clonotypes between healthy human individuals. The assay used deep level. Profiling relied on immunoSEQ multiplex PCR, and the TCRdb table lists in-frame clones only, not all of them. The data show around 2,000,000 clones, roughly 94% seen once. CD45RO-negative, CCR7-selected cells formed the naive CD8 fraction, which excluded terminally differentiated effector memory CD45RA+ cells. The CDR3 consists of 14 residues. Germline CDR1 LGHNT, CDR2 FRNRAP. Study-wide results and caveats: Clonotype sharing among donors, it was expected, would be affected by sequencing depth. A handful of donors shared approximately 5% of their naive CD4 clonotypes.

Comments on this clone: Its specificity is not known.

This TCR came from a young man in good health. Sequenced input: naive CD8+ T cells sorted from blood. V gene TRBV12-5 combines with J gene TRBJ2-3, with a possible D match to TRBD2 (5 bases). The CDR3 nucleotides are TGTACAAGTAGGGAGCGCCCGAGCCCAGATACGCAGTATTTT. Protein sequence: CTSRERPSPDTQYF.